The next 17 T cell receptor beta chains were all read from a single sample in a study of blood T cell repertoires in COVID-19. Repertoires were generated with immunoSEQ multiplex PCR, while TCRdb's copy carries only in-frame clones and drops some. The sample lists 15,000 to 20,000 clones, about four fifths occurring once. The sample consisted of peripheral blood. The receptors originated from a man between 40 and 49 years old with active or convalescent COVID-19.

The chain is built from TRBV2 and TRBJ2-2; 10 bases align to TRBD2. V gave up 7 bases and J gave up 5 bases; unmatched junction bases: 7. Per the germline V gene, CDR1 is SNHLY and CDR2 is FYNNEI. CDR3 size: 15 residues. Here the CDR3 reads CASILAGSSTGELFF. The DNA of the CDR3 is TGTGCCAGCATACTAGCGGGGTCTTCAACCGGGGAGCTGTTTTTT.

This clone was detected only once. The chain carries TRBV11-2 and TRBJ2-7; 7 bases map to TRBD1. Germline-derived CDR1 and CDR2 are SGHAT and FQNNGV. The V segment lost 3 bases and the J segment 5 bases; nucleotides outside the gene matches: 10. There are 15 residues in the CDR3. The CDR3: CASSFRGGASDEQYF. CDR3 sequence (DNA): TGTGCCAGCAGCTTCCGAGGGGGCGCGTCGGACGAGCAGTACTTC.

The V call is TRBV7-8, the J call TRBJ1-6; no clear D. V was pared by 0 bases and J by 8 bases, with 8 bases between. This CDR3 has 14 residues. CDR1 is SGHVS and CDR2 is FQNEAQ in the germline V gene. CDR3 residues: CASSLARVDSPLHF. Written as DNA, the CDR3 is TGTGCCAGCAGCTTAGCCCGGGTAGATTCACCCCTCCACTTT.

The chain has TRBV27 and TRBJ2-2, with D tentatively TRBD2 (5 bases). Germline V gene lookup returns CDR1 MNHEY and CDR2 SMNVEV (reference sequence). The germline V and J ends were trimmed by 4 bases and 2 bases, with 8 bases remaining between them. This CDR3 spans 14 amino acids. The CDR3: CASSWPGNTGELFF. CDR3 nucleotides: TGTGCCAGCAGTTGGCCGGGAAACACCGGGGAGCTGTTTTTT.

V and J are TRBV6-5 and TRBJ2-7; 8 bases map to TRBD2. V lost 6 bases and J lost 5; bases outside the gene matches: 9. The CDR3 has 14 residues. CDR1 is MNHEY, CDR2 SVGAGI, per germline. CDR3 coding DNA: TGTGCCAGCAGCGGGACTAGTCGGTTGGACGAGCAGTACTTC. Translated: CASSGTSRLDEQYF.

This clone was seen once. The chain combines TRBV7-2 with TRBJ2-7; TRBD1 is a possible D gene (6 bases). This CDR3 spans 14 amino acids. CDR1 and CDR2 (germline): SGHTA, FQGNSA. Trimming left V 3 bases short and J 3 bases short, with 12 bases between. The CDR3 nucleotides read TGTGCCAGCAGCTTTAGACAGGCTTTCTACGAGCAGTACTTC. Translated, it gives CASSFRQAFYEQYF.

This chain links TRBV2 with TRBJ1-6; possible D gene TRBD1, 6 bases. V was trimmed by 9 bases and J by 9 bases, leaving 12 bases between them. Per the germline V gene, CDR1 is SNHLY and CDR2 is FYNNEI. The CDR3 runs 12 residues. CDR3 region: CARGGGPSPLHF. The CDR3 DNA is TGTGCCAGGGGAGGGGGGCCTTCACCCCTCCACTTT.

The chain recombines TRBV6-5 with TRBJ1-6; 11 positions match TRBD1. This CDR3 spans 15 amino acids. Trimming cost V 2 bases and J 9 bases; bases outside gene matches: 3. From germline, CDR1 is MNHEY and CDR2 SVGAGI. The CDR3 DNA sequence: TGTGCCAGCAGTTACGGGGACAGGGGGATTTCACCCCTCCACTTT. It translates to CASSYGDRGISPLHF.

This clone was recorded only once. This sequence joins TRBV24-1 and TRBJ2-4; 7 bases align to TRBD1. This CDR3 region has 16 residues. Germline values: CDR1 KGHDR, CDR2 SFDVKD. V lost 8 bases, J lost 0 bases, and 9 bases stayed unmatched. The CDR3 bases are TGTGCCACCAAAGTGGGACAGACACTAGCCAAAAACATTCAGTACTTC. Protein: CATKVGQTLAKNIQYF.

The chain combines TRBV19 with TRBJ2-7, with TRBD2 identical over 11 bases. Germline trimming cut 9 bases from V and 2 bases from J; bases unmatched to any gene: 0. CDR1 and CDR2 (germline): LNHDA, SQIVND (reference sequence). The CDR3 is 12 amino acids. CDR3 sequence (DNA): TGTGCCAGGGGACTAGCGGCCTACGAGCAGTACTTC. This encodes CARGLAAYEQYF.

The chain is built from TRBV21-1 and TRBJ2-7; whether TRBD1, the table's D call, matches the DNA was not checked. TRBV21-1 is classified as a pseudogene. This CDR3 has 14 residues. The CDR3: CASNPDRIPYEQYF. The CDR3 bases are TGTGCCAGCAACCCAGACAGGATCCCCTACGAGCAGTACTTC.

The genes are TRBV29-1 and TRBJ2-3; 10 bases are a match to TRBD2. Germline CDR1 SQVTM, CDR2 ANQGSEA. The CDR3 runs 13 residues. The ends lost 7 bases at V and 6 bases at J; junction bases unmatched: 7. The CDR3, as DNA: TGCAGCGCAGAGCGGGGGGGCCTTGATACGCAGTATTTT. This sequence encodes CSAERGGLDTQYF.

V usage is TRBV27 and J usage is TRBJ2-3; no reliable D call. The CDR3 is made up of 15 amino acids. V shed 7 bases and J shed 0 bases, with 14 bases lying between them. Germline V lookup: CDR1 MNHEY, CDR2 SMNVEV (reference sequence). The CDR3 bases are TGTGCCAGCACCCTGAGCCATCCTAGCACAGATACGCAGTATTTT. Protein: CASTLSHPSTDTQYF.

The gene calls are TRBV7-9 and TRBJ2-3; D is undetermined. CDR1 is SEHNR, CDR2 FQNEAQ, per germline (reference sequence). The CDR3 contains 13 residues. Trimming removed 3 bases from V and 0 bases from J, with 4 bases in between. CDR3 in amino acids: CASSFSSTDTQYF. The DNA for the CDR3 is TGTGCCAGCAGCTTCTCTAGCACAGATACGCAGTATTTT.

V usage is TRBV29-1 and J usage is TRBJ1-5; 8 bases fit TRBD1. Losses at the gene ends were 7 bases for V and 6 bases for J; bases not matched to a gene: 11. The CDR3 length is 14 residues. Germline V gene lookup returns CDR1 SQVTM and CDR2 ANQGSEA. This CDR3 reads CSAVGQGGGQPQHF. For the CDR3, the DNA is TGCAGCGCCGTTGGACAGGGCGGCGGTCAGCCCCAGCATTTT. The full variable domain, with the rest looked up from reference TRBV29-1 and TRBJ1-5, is SAVISQKPSRDICQRGTSLTIQCQVDSQVTMMFWYRQQPGQSLTLIATANQGSEATYESGFVIDKFPISRPNLTFSTLTVSNMSPEDSSIYLCSAVGQGGGQPQHFGDGTRLSIL.

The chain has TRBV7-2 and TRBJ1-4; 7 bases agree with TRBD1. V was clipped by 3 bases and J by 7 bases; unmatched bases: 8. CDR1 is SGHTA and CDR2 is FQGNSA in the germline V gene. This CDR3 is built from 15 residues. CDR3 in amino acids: CASSLPRQGSEKLFF. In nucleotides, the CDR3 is TGTGCCAGCAGCTTGCCGAGACAGGGTAGTGAAAAACTGTTTTTT.

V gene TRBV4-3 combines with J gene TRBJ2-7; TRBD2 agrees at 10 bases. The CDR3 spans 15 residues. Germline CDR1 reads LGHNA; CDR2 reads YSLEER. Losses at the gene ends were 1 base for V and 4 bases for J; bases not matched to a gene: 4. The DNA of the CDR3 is TGCGCCAGCAGCCAAGGAAGCGGGGGGGGGTACGAGCAGTACTTC. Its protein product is CASSQGSGGGYEQYF.